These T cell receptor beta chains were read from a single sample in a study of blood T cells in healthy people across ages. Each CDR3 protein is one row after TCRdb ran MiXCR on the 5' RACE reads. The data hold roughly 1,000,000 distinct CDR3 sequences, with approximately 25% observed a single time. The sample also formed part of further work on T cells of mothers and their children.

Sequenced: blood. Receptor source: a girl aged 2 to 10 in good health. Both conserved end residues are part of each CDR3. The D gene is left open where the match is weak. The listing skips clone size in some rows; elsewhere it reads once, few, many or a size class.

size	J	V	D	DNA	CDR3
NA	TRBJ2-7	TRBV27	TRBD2	TGTGCCAGCCGTAGCGGGAGGGCCGGCGAGCAGTACTTC	CASRSGRAGEQYF
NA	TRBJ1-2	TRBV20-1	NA	TGCAGTGCTCCCACGCGCGGGGGGCCGAGAGGCTACACCTTC	CSAPTRGGPRGYTF
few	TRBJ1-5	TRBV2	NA	TGTGCCAGCAGTGAAGCGCTTCGGGGCTATGGCAATCAGCCCCAGCATTTT	CASSEALRGYGNQPQHF
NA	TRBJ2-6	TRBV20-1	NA	TGCAGTGCTAGAGCGGGCCGAGACTCTGGGGCCAACGTCCTGACTTTC	CSARAGRDSGANVLTF
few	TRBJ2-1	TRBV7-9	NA	TGTGCCAGCAGCTTCAGCCTCTCGGGAAGCTCCTACAATGAGCAGTTCTTC	CASSFSLSGSSYNEQFF
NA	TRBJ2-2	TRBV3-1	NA	TGTGCCAGCAGCCCCCGGACCAAGCACACCGGGGAGCTGTTTTTT	CASSPRTKHTGELFF
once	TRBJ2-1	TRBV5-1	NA	TGCGCCAGCAGCTTGCATCCTCTAGCCCAGGGAACGGGAGTGTACAATGAGCAGTTCTTC	CASSLHPLAQGTGVYNEQFF
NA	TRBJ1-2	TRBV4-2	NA	TGTGCCAGCAGCCACCCTCCCTCCCCCGGTGGCTACACCTTC	CASSHPPSPGGYTF
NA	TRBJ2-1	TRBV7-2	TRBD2	TGTGCCAGCAGCCCACGGTGGGGACTAATAAACGATGAGCAGTTCTTC	CASSPRWGLINDEQFF
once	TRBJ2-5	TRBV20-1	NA	TGCAGTGCTTGGGTAGGACCCCACAAAGAGACCCAGTACTTC	CSAWVGPHKETQYF
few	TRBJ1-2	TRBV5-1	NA	TGCGCCAGCAGCTTGGCTAGGGCAGGGGATAACTATGGCTACACCTTC	CASSLARAGDNYGYTF
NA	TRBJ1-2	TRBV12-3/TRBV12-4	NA	TGTGCCAGCAGTTCGGCCTCAGGGAGGAACTATGGCTACACCTTC	CASSSASGRNYGYTF
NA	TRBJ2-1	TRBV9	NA	TGTGCCAGCCCCGGGGATGAGCAGTTCTTC	CASPGDEQFF
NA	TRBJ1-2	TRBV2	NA	TGTGCCAGCAGTGAAGCTGATAGCAGTCCCCTCATCAATAATGGCTACACCTTC	CASSEADSSPLINNGYTF
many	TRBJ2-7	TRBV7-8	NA	TGTGCCAGCAGCTTAAACGCTAAGGCCTACGAGCAGTACTTC	CASSLNAKAYEQYF
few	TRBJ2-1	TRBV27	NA	TGTGCCAGCAGTCGATCACGGGCCTACAGTGAGCAGTTCTTC	CASSRSRAYSEQFF
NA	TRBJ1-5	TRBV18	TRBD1	TGTGCCAGCTCACGACAGGGGCAGGATCAGCCCCAGCATTTT	CASSRQGQDQPQHF
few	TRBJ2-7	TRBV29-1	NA	TGCAGCGTTTTGACAGGACGAGACTACGAGCAGTACTTC	CSVLTGRDYEQYF
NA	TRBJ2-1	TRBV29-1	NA	TGCAGCGTTGAGACTAGGAGCTACAATGAGCAGTTCTTC	CSVETRSYNEQFF
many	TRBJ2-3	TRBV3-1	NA	TGTGCCAGCAGCCAAGACGGCAGTCCCACAGATACGCAGTATTTT	CASSQDGSPTDTQYF
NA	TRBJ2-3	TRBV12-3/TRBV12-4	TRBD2	TGTGCCAGCAGTTTAGGACCGGGGGGTCCTGCCCTGGTAGATACGCAGTATTTT	CASSLGPGGPALVDTQYF
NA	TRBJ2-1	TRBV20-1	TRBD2	TGCAGTGCTCTCCATCCGGGACTAGTCAATGAGCAGTTCTTC	CSALHPGLVNEQFF
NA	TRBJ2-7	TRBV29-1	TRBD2	TGCAGCGTTGGTCTAGCGGGAGATCTTCGCGAGCAGTACTTC	CSVGLAGDLREQYF
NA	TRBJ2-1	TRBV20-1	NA	TGCAGTGCTAGAGATCTACGGGGAATCAATGAGCAGTTCTTC	CSARDLRGINEQFF
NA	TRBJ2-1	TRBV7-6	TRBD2	TGTGCCAGCAGCTCCTCAAGCGGGATTTCCTACAATGAGCAGTTCTTC	CASSSSSGISYNEQFF
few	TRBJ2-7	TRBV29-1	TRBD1	TGCAGCGTTGAAGCTCTACAGGGGGCCGACGAGCAGTACTTC	CSVEALQGADEQYF
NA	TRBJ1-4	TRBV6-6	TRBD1	TGTGCCAGCAGTCCGACAGGGTATGAAAAACTGTTTTTT	CASSPTGYEKLFF
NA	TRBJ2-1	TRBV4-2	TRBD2	TGTGCCAGCAGCCCGATGAGAGCGGGAGGTAGTCTGAATGAGCAGTTCTTC	CASSPMRAGGSLNEQFF
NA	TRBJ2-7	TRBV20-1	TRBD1	TGCAGTGCCCTCGTGGGGGGACAGGGGGGCGAGCAGTACTTC	CSALVGGQGGEQYF
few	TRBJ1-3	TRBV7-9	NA	TGTGCCAGCAGCTTAACACCTAGATCCTCTGGAAACACCATATATTTT	CASSLTPRSSGNTIYF
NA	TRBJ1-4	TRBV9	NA	TGTGCCAGCAGCCCCCATCAGGGGAATGAAAAACTGTTTTTT	CASSPHQGNEKLFF
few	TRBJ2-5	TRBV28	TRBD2	TGTGCCAGCAGTTCCCGACTAGCGGGAGTCCAAGAGACCCAGTACTTC	CASSSRLAGVQETQYF
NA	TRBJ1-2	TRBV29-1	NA	TGCAGCGTTGAGGTCTCTACTAACTATGGCTACACCTTC	CSVEVSTNYGYTF